Shown below are 19 T cell receptor beta chains from a single sample sequenced in a study of post-analysis software for immune sequencing data. Study outcomes and limitations: Compared with controls, patients had more of about five TRBV segments, including TRBV5-6, TRBV5-1 and TRBV20-1.

TCR beta cDNA libraries had unique molecular identifiers. TCRdb re-analysed the PCR reads in MiXCR, keeping a single row per CDR3 protein. The data contain roughly 540,000 distinct CDR3 sequences, around 36% of them seen just once; the ten biggest clones take up about 6%. No antigens are known for them. Sequencing used blood. Every receptor here comes from a girl aged 2-17 years with multiple sclerosis.

Only a few counts were recorded for this clonotype. The junction does not match germline at one end; this may be a read error. The chain links TRBV7-7 to TRBJ2-2, with D possibly being TRBD2 (5 bases). The CDR3 loop spans 15 amino acids. Germline values: CDR1 SSHAT, CDR2 FNYEAQ (reference sequence). This chain's CDR3 is CASSSSGVATGELFF. CDR3 DNA: TGTGCTAGCAGCTCCTCCGGGGTTGCCACCGGGGAGCTGTTTTTT.

J is TRBJ1-2 and V is TRBV6-2 or TRBV6-3; 7 bases agree with TRBD1. V lost 4 bases, J lost 2 bases, and 7 bases stayed unmatched. In germline, CDR1 is MNHEY, CDR2 SVGEGT. The CDR3 consists of 15 residues. The CDR3 loop is CASSFPGQLNYGYTF. The CDR3 nucleotides read TGTGCCAGCAGTTTTCCGGGACAGCTAAACTATGGCTACACCTTC.

The chain combines TRBV6-5 with TRBJ2-7; 9 nucleotides agree with TRBD1. CDR3 length equals 14 residues. Germline V gives CDR1 MNHEY, CDR2 SVGAGI. Trimming took 2 bases from V and 5 from J; bases not matched to a gene: 4. CDR3 sequence: CASSYGDRVHEQYF. The CDR3 coding sequence is TGTGCCAGCAGTTACGGGGACAGGGTCCACGAGCAGTACTTC.

This clonotype was detected once. The V gene is TRBV20-1, the J gene TRBJ2-7; TRBD1 matches 7 bases. Looked up from germline, CDR1 is DFQATT and CDR2 is SNEGSKA (reference sequence). Germline trimming cut 0 bases from V and 5 bases from J; bases unmatched to any gene: 7. This CDR3 has 14 amino acids. The CDR3 region has the DNA TGCAGTGCTAGAGAACCAGGGGGTGTAAACGAGCAGTACTTC. This gives the protein CSAREPGGVNEQYF.

The CDR3 DNA reads as TGCGCCAGCAGCCGTCTCGAGGGGGCGAACACTGAAGCTTTCTTT. Protein: CASSRLEGANTEAFF. The chain couples TRBV4-1 to TRBJ1-1; 7 bases are shared with TRBD1. Germline values: CDR1 MGHRA, CDR2 YSYEKL. The CDR3 spans 15 residues. V gave up 4 bases and J gave up 1 base; unmatched junction bases: 6.

This clonotype was found a few times. The V and J genes are TRBV4-2 and TRBJ1-6, with D maybe TRBD1 (6 bases). Germline lookup yields CDR1 LGHNA and CDR2 YNFKEQ. The CDR3 length is 14 residues. The ends were cut back, 1 base at V and 7 bases at J, with 8 bases in the middle. CDR3 in amino acids: CASSQGTENSPLHF. CDR3 nucleotide sequence: TGTGCCAGCAGCCAAGGGACAGAAAATTCACCCCTCCACTTT.

CDR3 region: CASSVQLAGLLDEQFF. CDR3 DNA: TGTGCCAGCAGCGTTCAACTAGCGGGGCTTTTGGATGAGCAGTTCTTC. This sequence joins TRBV9 and TRBJ2-1, with 10 bases lining up with TRBD2. The CDR3 totals 16 residues. The junction had 10 bases not matched to a gene; V was cut back by 2 bases and J by 8 bases. Germline V CDR1 and CDR2: SGDLS, YYNGEE.

This clonotype was seen a handful of times. The V gene is TRBV29-1, the J gene TRBJ2-7; 7 bases are shared with TRBD2. Germline lookup yields CDR1 SQVTM and CDR2 ANQGSEA. CDR3 size: 11 residues. V gave up 2 bases and J gave up 10 bases; unmatched junction bases: 5. The CDR3 loop is CSVESGDRQYF. CDR3 in DNA: TGCAGCGTTGAAAGCGGGGACCGACAGTACTTC.

V and J are TRBV29-1 and TRBJ2-5, with 10 bases lining up with TRBD1. V lost 7 bases and J lost 7; bases outside the gene matches: 9. This CDR3 contains 13 residues. Looked up from germline, CDR1 is SQVTM and CDR2 is ANQGSEA. CDR3 in amino acids: CSAGQGGRSTQYF. The CDR3 DNA sequence: TGCAGCGCCGGACAGGGGGGGAGGTCGACCCAGTACTTC.

The chain joins TRBV5-1 to TRBJ2-1, with D possibly being TRBD1 or TRBD2 (5 bases each). The length of the CDR3 is 16 residues. The V and J ends lost 0 bases and 10 bases respectively, with 20 bases between them. Germline assignment: CDR1 SGHRS and CDR2 YFSETQ. The DNA for the CDR3 is TGCGCCAGCAGCTTGGCCCCGGGACGTAACTCCTACGAGCAGTTCTTC. Translated, it gives CASSLAPGRNSYEQFF.

This clonotype was detected a few times. The chain carries TRBV10-3 and TRBJ2-3, with 8 bases that match TRBD1. The CDR3 is 15 amino acids. V shed 2 bases, J shed 6 bases, and the junction held 7 bases outside the gene matches. Germline CDR1 ENHRY, CDR2 SYGVKD. CDR3 protein: CAISEDRGLRDTQYF. The CDR3 coding sequence is TGTGCCATCAGTGAGGACAGGGGCCTCAGGGATACGCAGTATTTT.

In this sample, this clonotype turned up once. V gene TRBV24-1 combines with J gene TRBJ2-1, with D perhaps matching TRBD1 or TRBD2 (7 bases each). V was cut by 4 bases and J by 9 bases, with 12 bases left in between. The CDR3 is made up of 13 amino acids. Germline V gene data show CDR1 as KGHDR and CDR2 as SFDVKD. The chain's CDR3 is CATSERGTAEQFF. In DNA, the CDR3 is TGTGCCACCAGTGAGCGGGGGACAGCTGAGCAGTTCTTC.

The CDR3 bases are TGTGCCAGCAGTTACGCGGGGGGGCTGGATGAGCAGTTCTTC. Its translation is CASSYAGGLDEQFF. This sequence joins TRBV6-6 and TRBJ2-1; TRBD2 aligns across 9 bases. This CDR3 region has 14 residues. Germline CDR1 and CDR2: MNHNY and SVGAGI (reference sequence). V dropped 2 bases and J dropped 8; count of bases not matched to a gene: 4.

The V gene is TRBV6-1, the J gene TRBJ2-3; 9 positions agree with TRBD2. The V and J ends lost 3 bases and 6 bases, in that order; junction bases with no gene match: 10. This CDR3 has 16 amino acids. Germline values: CDR1 MNHNS, CDR2 SASEGT. The CDR3 DNA is TGTGCCAGCAGTGACCCTAGCGGGGCAGGGGAGGATACGCAGTATTTT. Amino acids: CASSDPSGAGEDTQYF.

J is TRBJ1-1 and V is TRBV10-3; possible D gene TRBD1, 6 bases. Germline CDR1 ENHRY, CDR2 SYGVKD. The CDR3 totals 13 residues. With 6 bases removed from V and 1 base from J, the gap between germline ends came to 9 bases. The CDR3 DNA follows: TGTGCCATCAGCAACAGGGAGAACACTGAAGCTTTCTTT. This codes for CAISNRENTEAFF.

Details on this clonotype: One end of the junction does not line up with germline, which may come from a read error. This chain joins TRBV5-1 and TRBJ2-7, with D possibly TRBD1 on 6 matching bases. The CDR3 has 11 residues. Germline V gene data show CDR1 as SGHRS and CDR2 as YFSETQ. The CDR3: CVSSAGTRSYF. DNA of the CDR3: TGCGTCAGCAGCGCCGGGACACGATCGTACTTC.

The chain is built from TRBV7-9 and TRBJ2-5, with D perhaps TRBD1 (5 bases). Trimming cost V 8 bases and J 3 bases, with 16 bases left between them. Germline CDR1 is SEHNR and CDR2 is FQNEAQ (reference sequence). The CDR3 has 14 residues. The chain's CDR3 is CASALGLGKETQYF. DNA for the CDR3: TGTGCCAGCGCTCTGGGGCTGGGGAAAGAGACCCAGTACTTC. Complete variable domain (other parts from reference TRBV7-9 and TRBJ2-5): DTGVSQNPRHKITKRGQNVTFRCDPISEHNRLYWYRQTLGQGPEFLTYFQNEAQLEKSRLLSDRFSAERPKGSFSTLEIQRTEQGDSAMYLCASALGLGKETQYFGPGTRLLVL.

For the CDR3, the DNA is TGTGCCAGCAGCTTGTGGGCCAGACCCGGCAATCAGCCCCAGCATTTT. Protein: CASSLWARPGNQPQHF. The chain joins TRBV5-6 to TRBJ1-5, with no clear D. The CDR3 extends over 16 amino acids. V was cut by 1 base and J by 2 bases, with 13 bases left in between. Germline-derived CDR1 and CDR2 are SGHDT and YYEEEE.

This CDR3 reads CASSLPDDGYTF. The CDR3 DNA is TGTGCCAGCAGCTTACCGGACGACGGCTACACCTTC. The rearrangement joins TRBV7-2 to TRBJ1-2; D is undetermined. The V gene's germline CDR1 is SGHTA and CDR2 FQGNSA. This CDR3 has 12 residues. V was shortened by 2 bases and J by 8 bases, with 9 bases between the two germline ends.